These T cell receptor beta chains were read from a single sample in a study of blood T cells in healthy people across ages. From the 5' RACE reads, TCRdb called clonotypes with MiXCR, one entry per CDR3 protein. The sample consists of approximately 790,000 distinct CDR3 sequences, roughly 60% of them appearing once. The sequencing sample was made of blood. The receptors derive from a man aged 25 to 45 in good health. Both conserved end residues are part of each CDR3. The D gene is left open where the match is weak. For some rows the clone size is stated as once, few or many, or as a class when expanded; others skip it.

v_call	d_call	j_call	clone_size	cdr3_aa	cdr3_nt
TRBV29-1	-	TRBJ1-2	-	CSVGTRTNYGYTF	TGCAGCGTGGGGACACGGACTAACTATGGCTACACCTTC
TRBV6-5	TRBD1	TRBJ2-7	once	CASSYRGTGRETYEQYF	TGTGCCAGCAGTTACCGTGGGACAGGGAGGGAGACCTACGAGCAGTACTTC
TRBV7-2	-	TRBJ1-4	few	CASSRGRGEKLFF	TGTGCCAGCAGCCGCGGCCGCGGCGAAAAACTGTTTTTT
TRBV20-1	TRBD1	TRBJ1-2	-	CSAFYPGQGAEGWGYTF	TGCAGTGCCTTTTACCCCGGACAGGGGGCTGAGGGTTGGGGCTACACCTTC
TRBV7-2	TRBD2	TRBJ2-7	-	CASSSLRTSVEQYF	TGTGCCAGCAGCTCCCTCCGGACTAGCGTTGAGCAGTACTTC
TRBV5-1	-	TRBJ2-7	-	CASSLEGRGHYEQYF	TGCGCCAGCAGCTTGGAGGGCAGGGGCCATTACGAGCAGTACTTC
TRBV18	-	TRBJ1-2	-	CASSPSPGGGLDGYTF	TGTGCCAGCTCGCCAAGCCCTGGAGGGGGACTTGATGGCTACACCTTC
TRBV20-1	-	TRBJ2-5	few	CSAYTVQETQYF	TGCAGTGCTTATACAGTCCAAGAGACCCAGTACTTC
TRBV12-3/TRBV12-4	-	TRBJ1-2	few	CASSSQGSRANYGYTF	TGTGCCAGCAGTTCTCAGGGGTCGAGGGCTAACTATGGCTACACCTTC
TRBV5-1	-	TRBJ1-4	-	CASSLVPDTRREKLFF	TGCGCCAGCAGCTTGGTCCCCGACACCAGAAGGGAAAAACTGTTTTTT
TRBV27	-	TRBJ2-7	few	CASTPGSGSYEQYF	TGTGCCAGCACCCCTGGGTCGGGCTCCTACGAGCAGTACTTC
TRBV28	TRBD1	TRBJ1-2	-	CASSLGDRGSHGYTF	TGTGCCAGCAGTTTAGGGGACAGGGGATCCCATGGCTACACCTTC
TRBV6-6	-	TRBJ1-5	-	CASEDSNQPQHF	TGTGCCAGCGAAGATAGCAATCAGCCCCAGCATTTT
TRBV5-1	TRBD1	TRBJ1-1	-	CASSIQGEGTEAFF	TGCGCCAGCAGCATACAGGGGGAGGGCACTGAAGCTTTCTTT
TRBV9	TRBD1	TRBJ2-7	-	CASSVRDRGLGEQYF	TGTGCCAGCAGCGTCCGGGACAGGGGGCTGGGCGAGCAGTACTTC
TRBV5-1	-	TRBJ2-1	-	CASSLLGELKGNEQFF	TGCGCCAGCAGCTTGTTAGGGGAATTAAAAGGAAATGAGCAGTTCTTC
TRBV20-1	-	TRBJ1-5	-	CSAPLGGKHQPQHF	TGCAGTGCCCCCCTCGGAGGGAAACATCAGCCCCAGCATTTT
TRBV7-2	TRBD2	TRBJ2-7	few	CASSETSGGPFYEQYF	TGTGCCAGCAGCGAAACTAGCGGGGGCCCATTCTACGAGCAGTACTTC
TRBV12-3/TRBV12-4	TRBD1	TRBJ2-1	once	CASSGTDRGSYDEQFF	TGTGCCAGCAGTGGGACGGACAGGGGATCCTACGATGAGCAGTTCTTC
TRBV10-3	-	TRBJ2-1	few	CAHGVNNEQFF	TGTGCCCACGGGGTCAACAATGAGCAGTTCTTC
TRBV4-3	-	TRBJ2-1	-	CASSPALPPNNEQFF	TGCGCCAGCAGCCCCGCCCTACCGCCTAACAATGAGCAGTTCTTC
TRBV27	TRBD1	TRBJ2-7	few	CASSTVGQGKQYF	TGTGCCAGCAGTACCGTGGGACAGGGGAAGCAGTACTTC
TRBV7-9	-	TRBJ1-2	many	CASSLDLGHYGYTF	TGTGCCAGCAGCTTAGATCTGGGGCACTATGGCTACACCTTC
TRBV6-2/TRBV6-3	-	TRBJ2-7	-	CASSHFVQGAYEQYF	TGTGCCAGCAGTCACTTCGTCCAGGGTGCCTACGAGCAGTACTTC
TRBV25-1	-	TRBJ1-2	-	CATETAYGYTF	TGTGCCACCGAGACAGCCTATGGCTACACCTTC
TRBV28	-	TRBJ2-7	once	CASSLYRDGSSYEQYF	TGTGCCAGCAGTCTCTACCGGGACGGAAGCTCCTACGAGCAGTACTTC
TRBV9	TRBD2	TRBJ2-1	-	CASSEGGMGGGEYNEQFF	TGTGCCAGCAGCGAAGGGGGCATGGGCGGGGGGGAGTACAATGAGCAGTTCTTC
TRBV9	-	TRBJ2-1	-	CASTDGLDYYNEQFF	TGTGCCAGCACCGACGGACTGGATTACTACAATGAGCAGTTCTTC
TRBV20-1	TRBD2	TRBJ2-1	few	CSAGRSGGLYNEQFF	TGCAGTGCTGGCCGTAGCGGGGGTCTCTACAATGAGCAGTTCTTC
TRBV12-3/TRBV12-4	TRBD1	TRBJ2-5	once	CANSPEGQGHETQYF	TGTGCCAACAGTCCCGAGGGACAGGGGCATGAGACCCAGTACTTC
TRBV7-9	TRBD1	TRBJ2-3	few	CASSPRLQGLGTDTQYF	TGTGCCAGCAGCCCCCGCCTACAGGGGCTGGGCACAGATACGCAGTATTTT
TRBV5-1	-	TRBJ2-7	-	CASNENRESYEQYF	TGCGCCAGCAACGAAAACAGGGAATCCTACGAGCAGTACTTC
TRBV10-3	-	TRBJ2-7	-	CAISESVGWYEQYF	TGTGCCATCAGTGAGTCGGTCGGTTGGTACGAGCAGTACTTC